Listed here are 6 T cell receptor beta chains from one sample, sequenced in a study of T cell responses to AZD1222 COVID-19 vaccine. TCRdb's copy holds only in-frame clones and misses some; the assay was immunoSEQ multiplex PCR. Among about 120,000 clones listed, over 80% were seen once. The sequenced sample was peripheral blood, obtained on day 0 of AZD1222 vaccination. These receptors came from an adult in good health.

The gene calls are TRBV5-8 and TRBJ1-2; the match to TRBD1 covers 11 bases. With V trimmed by 4 bases and J by 4 bases, 3 bases remained unmatched. This CDR3 has 14 residues. Looked up from germline, CDR1 is SGHTS and CDR2 is YDEGEE. CDR3 protein: CASSIGQGAYGYTF. The CDR3 nucleotides are TGTGCCAGCAGCATCGGACAGGGGGCCTATGGCTACACCTTC.

The rearrangement uses TRBV18 and TRBJ2-7; 8 bases fit TRBD1. CDR3 length: 15 amino acids. The ends lost 0 bases at V and 2 bases at J; junction bases unmatched: 3. Germline CDR1 reads KGHSH; CDR2 reads LQKENI. CDR3 sequence reads: CASSPPAQGAYEQYF. The CDR3 nucleotides are TGTGCCAGCTCACCACCTGCACAGGGGGCCTACGAGCAGTACTTC.

This sequence joins TRBV4-2 and TRBJ1-2; 7 bases fit TRBD1. The CDR3 totals 15 residues. V shed 4 bases and J 4 bases; nucleotides not matched to a gene: 9. Germline-derived CDR1 and CDR2 are LGHNA and YNFKEQ. In DNA, the CDR3 is TGTGCCAGCAGCCCTGGACAGGTATGGGGCTATGGCTACACCTTC. Protein sequence: CASSPGQVWGYGYTF.

The CDR3 DNA reads TGTGCCAGCAGTGAGGGGCCCCGCGGCTACACCTTC. Encoded protein: CASSEGPRGYTF. The J gene is TRBJ1-2, the V gene TRBV2, with D possibly being TRBD1 (5 bases). V was pared by 3 bases and J by 8 bases, with 10 bases between. Looked up from germline, CDR1 is SNHLY and CDR2 is FYNNEI. The CDR3 is 12 amino acids.

The chain is built from TRBV9 and TRBJ2-7; D is possibly TRBD2 (6 bases). V lost 0 bases to trimming and J lost 0 bases, with 13 bases between them. There are 16 residues in the CDR3. CDR1 SGDLS and CDR2 YYNGEE come from the germline V gene. Written as DNA, the CDR3 is TGTGCCAGCAGCGTAGGGGCTAGCGCGTTCTCCTACGAGCAGTACTTC. Encoded protein: CASSVGASAFSYEQYF. The entire variable domain, with the rest obtained from reference TRBV9 and TRBJ2-7, is as follows: DSGVTQTPKHLITATGQRVTLRCSPRSGDLSVYWYQQSLDQGLQFLIQYYNGEERAKGNILERFSAQQFPDLHSELNLSSLELGDSALYFCASSVGASAFSYEQYFGPGTRLTVT.

The chain carries TRBV24-1 and TRBJ1-2, with 7 bases lining up with TRBD1. Germline V gives CDR1 KGHDR, CDR2 SFDVKD. J lost 6 bases, V lost 3 bases, and 6 bases had no gene match. The CDR3 is 14 residues long. CDR3 sequence (DNA): TGTGCCACCAGTGATCCTAGACAGGGAGATGGCTACACCTTC. It specifies CATSDPRQGDGYTF.